This T cell receptor beta chain was identified in a study of T cell repertoires in cytomegalovirus infection. TCRdb used MiXCR to reprocess the reads, holding one entry per CDR3 protein. The repertoire includes roughly 54,000 distinct CDR3 sequences, about 30% of them detected once, and about 73% sits in the top ten. In the case of this clonotype: What it recognizes is unknown.

Germline values: CDR1 ENHRY, CDR2 SYGVKD. The V gene lost 3 bases and the J gene lost 5 bases, with 10 bases spanning the gap. The CDR3 runs to 13 residues. The sample taken for sequencing was PBMCs, sequenced either directly or after in vitro stimulation (not recorded which). The chain uses TRBV10-3 and TRBJ2-5; a weak D match, TRBD1 (5 bases). The receptor was isolated from a human donor in good health (CMV status not recorded). Some clones in this sample may be carry-over from other donors' samples. This CDR3 reads CAISERKGETQYF. The CDR3, as DNA: TGTGCCATCAGTGAACGGAAGGGGGAGACCCAGTACTTC.